This T cell receptor (beta chain) derives from a study of T cell changes during pregnancy in multiple sclerosis. Method: immunoSEQ multiplex PCR; TCRdb's copy keeps in-frame clones and lacks some. The data show fewer than 50,000 clones, with roughly 94% seen just once and around 0.3% held by the top ten. The germline gives CDR1 MGHRA, CDR2 YSYEKL. CDR3 size: 16 residues. Trimming at V came to 1 base and at J to 6 bases, leaving 6 bases not matched to a gene. The material was CD4+ T cells from peripheral blood mononuclear cells, obtained in the third trimester of pregnancy. This sequence joins TRBV4-1 and TRBJ2-3; 11 bases line up with TRBD2. This clonotype originated in a female donor with multiple sclerosis, enrolled in a pregnancy study. For the CDR3, the DNA is TGCGCCAGCAGCCAAGTAGCGGGGGGGCCAGCCGATACGCAGTATTTT. Amino acid sequence: CASSQVAGGPADTQYF.